Listed below are T cell receptor beta chains from one sample, sequenced in a study of cytomegalovirus exposure and HLA in healthy donors. Method: immunoSEQ multiplex PCR; TCRdb's copy keeps in-frame clones and lacks some. The profile shows some 140,000 clones, roughly four fifths of them singletons. The sequencing input was PBMCs. The source of these receptors is a middle-aged woman in good health and CMV-seronegative. The CDR3 runs from the conserved cysteine through the conserved F or W. A D gene is named only where the DNA matches it firmly. Clone size is given for some rows only: seen once, a few or many times, or a class if the clone is expanded.

cdr3_aa | cdr3_nt | d_call | cdr3_length | clone_size | j_call | v_call
CASSLAREITEAFF | TGTGCCAGCAGCTTAGCGAGGGAGATCACTGAAGCTTTCTTT | . | 14 | . | TRBJ1-1 | TRBV7-9
CASSLAGTGQETQYF | TGCGCCAGCAGCTTGGCCGGGACAGGCCAAGAGACCCAGTACTTC | TRBD1 | 15 | . | TRBJ2-5 | TRBV5-1
CASSPRQGGTDTQYF | TGTGCCAGCAGCCCCCGACAGGGCGGCACAGATACGCAGTATTTT | TRBD1 | 15 | . | TRBJ2-3 | TRBV9
CASSPRQGGQMEQFF | TGTGCCAGCAGCCCCCGACAGGGCGGACAAATGGAGCAGTTCTTC | TRBD1 | 15 | . | TRBJ2-1 | TRBV9
CASSLPGQTEAFF | TGTGCCAGCAGCTTACCGGGACAGACTGAAGCTTTCTTT | TRBD1 | 13 | . | TRBJ1-1 | TRBV11-2
CASSPLSTDTQYF | TGTGCCAGCAGCCCCCTTAGCACAGATACGCAGTATTTT | . | 13 | . | TRBJ2-3 | TRBV27
CASSGRGQGNSPLHF | TGTGCCAGCAGCGGCCGGGGACAGGGAAATTCACCCCTCCACTTT | TRBD1 | 15 | . | TRBJ1-6 | TRBV6-5
CASSYPRGSYGYTF | TGTGCCAGCAGTTACCCCCGGGGGAGCTATGGCTACACCTTC | . | 14 | . | TRBJ1-2 | TRBV6-6
CASSLARTVNTGELFF | TGCGCCAGCAGCTTGGCCCGGACAGTGAACACCGGGGAGCTGTTTTTT | . | 16 | . | TRBJ2-2 | TRBV5-1
CASSHPGQGDTEAFF | TGCGCCAGCAGCCACCCGGGACAGGGAGACACTGAAGCTTTCTTT | TRBD1 | 15 | few | TRBJ1-1 | TRBV4-1
CASSIVRGDRGYTEAFF | TGTGCCAGTAGTATCGTCCGGGGAGACAGGGGGTACACTGAAGCTTTCTTT | TRBD1 | 17 | once | TRBJ1-1 | TRBV19
CASSRGQPIVSGNTIYF | TGTGCCAGCAGCCGGGGACAGCCGATAGTCTCTGGAAACACCATATATTTT | TRBD1 | 17 | . | TRBJ1-3 | TRBV28
CASSPLGAEAFF | TGTGCCAGCAGCCCCCTGGGCGCTGAAGCTTTCTTT | . | 12 | few | TRBJ1-1 | TRBV7-9
CASSSPEWTGNQPQHF | TGTGCCAGCAGCTCCCCTGAATGGACAGGCAATCAGCCCCAGCATTTT | . | 16 | . | TRBJ1-5 | TRBV7-9
CASSLDWDRINTEAFF | TGTGCCAGCAGCTTAGACTGGGACAGAATTAACACTGAAGCTTTCTTT | TRBD1 | 16 | . | TRBJ1-1 | TRBV7-9
CASSLVSSGGGLSEQFF | TGTGCCAGCAGCTTAGTGTCTAGCGGGGGGGGACTGAGTGAGCAGTTCTTC | TRBD2 | 17 | . | TRBJ2-1 | TRBV7-2
CASSNSIGVRNQPQHF | TGTGCCAGTAGTAATAGTATCGGGGTCCGCAATCAGCCCCAGCATTTT | . | 16 | few | TRBJ1-5 | TRBV19
CASSQDNYEKLFF | TGCGCCAGCAGCCAAGACAATTATGAAAAACTGTTTTTT | . | 13 | few | TRBJ1-4 | TRBV5-1
CASSSTTGADTQYF | TGTGCCAGCAGTTCCACGACAGGGGCAGATACGCAGTATTTT | TRBD1 | 14 | once | TRBJ2-3 | TRBV6-6
CAISAERGYQETQYF | TGTGCCATCAGTGCCGAGCGGGGGTACCAAGAGACCCAGTACTTC | TRBD2 | 15 | . | TRBJ2-5 | TRBV10-3
CASRDGINSGGNADTQYF | TGCGCCAGCAGGGACGGTATCAATAGCGGGGGCAACGCAGATACGCAGTATTTT | TRBD2 | 18 | . | TRBJ2-3 | TRBV5-1
CASSHTSGGGTDTQYF | TGTGCCAGCAGCCACACTAGCGGGGGGGGGACAGATACGCAGTATTTT | TRBD2 | 16 | . | TRBJ2-3 | TRBV5-5
CASSSKTVGDEKLFF | TGTGCCAGCAGCTCAAAGACCGTAGGGGATGAAAAACTGTTTTTT | . | 15 | . | TRBJ1-4 | TRBV5-4
CSVGFGTGAGNTIYF | TGCAGCGTTGGGTTTGGGACAGGGGCCGGAAACACCATATATTTT | TRBD1 | 15 | . | TRBJ1-3 | TRBV29-1
CASSPISVNTEAFF | TGTGCCAGCTCACCAATAAGCGTGAACACTGAAGCTTTCTTT | . | 14 | . | TRBJ1-1 | TRBV18
CASSPTELAGRAYTF | TGTGCCAGCAGCCCCACTGAGTTAGCGGGTAGGGCCTACACCTTC | . | 15 | . | TRBJ1-2 | TRBV6-6
CASSFQTGSRTDTQYF | TGTGCCAGCAGCTTCCAGACAGGTTCACGCACAGATACGCAGTATTTT | . | 16 | . | TRBJ2-3 | TRBV7-9
CASSLTDNSGNTIYF | TGTGCCAGTAGCTTGACAGATAACTCTGGAAACACCATATATTTT | . | 15 | . | TRBJ1-3 | TRBV19
CASSVDGRAGSGNTIYF | TGTGCCAGCAGCGTAGATGGCAGGGCAGGCTCTGGAAACACCATATATTTT | . | 17 | . | TRBJ1-3 | TRBV9
CASSPGEGYGYTF | TGTGCCAGCTCACCGGGGGAGGGCTATGGCTACACCTTC | . | 13 | . | TRBJ1-2 | TRBV18
CASSYGTGDQPQHF | TGTGCCAGCAGCTACGGGACAGGGGATCAGCCCCAGCATTTT | TRBD1 | 14 | . | TRBJ1-5 | TRBV27
CASSGKGQTLNQPQHF | TGTGCCAGCAGCGGCAAGGGACAGACCCTCAATCAGCCCCAGCATTTT | TRBD1 | 16 | . | TRBJ1-5 | TRBV2
CASIQGAGYTF | TGTGCCAGCATACAGGGGGCCGGCTACACCTTC | TRBD1 | 11 | . | TRBJ1-2 | TRBV2
CASSSDTNYGYTF | TGTGCCAGCAGCTCCGACACGAACTATGGCTACACCTTC | . | 13 | . | TRBJ1-2 | TRBV11-2
CASSPRGQNTGNTIYF | TGTGCCAGCAGCCCCCGGGGACAGAACACTGGAAACACCATATATTTT | TRBD1 | 16 | . | TRBJ1-3 | TRBV9
CASSEAGTVKSLMNTEAFF | TGTGCCAGCAGTGAAGCGGGGACAGTCAAAAGCCTCATGAACACTGAAGCTTTCTTT | TRBD1 | 19 | few | TRBJ1-1 | TRBV2
CASSQQTDTGELFF | TGCGCCAGCAGCCAACAGACTGACACCGGGGAGCTGTTTTTT | . | 14 | . | TRBJ2-2 | TRBV4-1
CASSHGQANTEAFF | TGTGCCAGTAGCCATGGACAGGCGAACACTGAAGCTTTCTTT | TRBD1 | 14 | . | TRBJ1-1 | TRBV19
CASSLGLSGGLQETQYF | TGTGCCAGCAGCTTAGGTCTGAGCGGGGGACTCCAAGAGACCCAGTACTTC | TRBD2 | 17 | . | TRBJ2-5 | TRBV7-2
CASSFPTSVREQFF | TGTGCCAGCAGCTTCCCTACTAGCGTACGTGAGCAGTTCTTC | TRBD2 | 14 | . | TRBJ2-1 | TRBV11-2
CASSLAEYGYTF | TGTGCCAGCAGCTTGGCAGAATATGGCTACACCTTC | . | 12 | . | TRBJ1-2 | TRBV5-4
CASSGGDSYTEAFF | TGTGCCAGCAGTGGGGGGGACAGTTACACTGAAGCTTTCTTT | TRBD1 | 14 | few | TRBJ1-1 | TRBV6-1
CASALKDRGYEQYF | TGTGCCAGCGCACTTAAGGACAGGGGCTACGAGCAGTACTTC | TRBD1 | 14 | . | TRBJ2-7 | TRBV7-9
CASSQTGRSGMNTEAFF | TGTGCCAGCAGCCAGACAGGCCGGAGTGGGATGAACACTGAAGCTTTCTTT | . | 17 | few | TRBJ1-1 | TRBV13
CASTVEEGVTEAFF | TGTGCCAGCACCGTCGAGGAGGGTGTCACTGAAGCTTTCTTT | . | 14 | few | TRBJ1-1 | TRBV2
CASSVDPGQGNEQFF | TGTGCCAGCAGCGTAGATCCGGGCCAGGGGAATGAGCAGTTCTTC | . | 15 | . | TRBJ2-1 | TRBV9
CASTLGVYTGELFF | TGTGCCAGCACCCTCGGGGTATACACCGGGGAGCTGTTTTTT | . | 14 | few | TRBJ2-2 | TRBV2
CASSLSGSNYGYTF | TGTGCCAGCAGTTTATCAGGGAGTAACTATGGCTACACCTTC | . | 14 | . | TRBJ1-2 | TRBV27
CASRRVSGGSDTQYF | TGTGCCAGTAGGAGAGTAAGCGGGGGTTCAGATACGCAGTATTTT | TRBD2 | 15 | . | TRBJ2-3 | TRBV19